A single sample is the source of the 19 T cell receptor beta chains below, sequenced in a study of CD8+CD57+ T cells in acquired aplastic anemia (dated by TCRdb to the late 2010s). Flow cytometry had shown CD8+CD57+ cell expansion in the patients selected for sequencing. Sequenced using an Illumina HiSeq 2000. Genomic DNA served as template for TCR beta VDJ combination and CDR3 sequence profiling. TCRdb itself trimmed the public reads at Q25 with fastp, ran MiXCR and retained productive beta chains. CDR3 protein duplicates are merged, each entry listing the most common genes and DNA. The sample table records about 180,000 distinct CDR3 sequences; roughly 50% of these occur just once. Clones ranked in the top ten supply 1.8% of the sample. The sequencing input was sorted CD4+, CD8+, or CD8+CD57+ T cells (not recorded which) from PBMCs. The source is a human donor with aplastic anemia.

The genes are TRBV7-9 and TRBJ1-1, with D maybe TRBD1 (5 bases). This CDR3 region has 11 residues. Deletions cut 7 bases from V and 6 bases from J, with 9 bases between. Germline V CDR1 and CDR2: SEHNR, FQNEAQ (reference sequence). CDR3 region: CASTQGSEAFF. In DNA form, the CDR3 reads TGTGCCAGCACGCAGGGATCTGAAGCTTTCTTT.

The chain uses TRBV10-2 and TRBJ2-7, with 8 bases identical to TRBD1. Germline CDR1 is WSHSY and CDR2 is SAAADI. CDR3 length: 15 amino acids. Trimming removed 7 bases from V and 2 bases from J; junction bases left unmatched: 10. The CDR3 spells CASIENRGTAYEQYF. The CDR3 bases are TGCGCCAGCATTGAAAACAGGGGGACGGCCTACGAGCAGTACTTC.

Turning to this clonotype: A much larger clone differs from this one at a single base, so this may be a read error. The V and J genes are TRBV12-5 and TRBJ2-7; D not certain. CDR1 LGHNT and CDR2 FRNRAP come from the germline V gene. This CDR3 spans 16 amino acids. CDR3 region: CASGLGSAISVYEQHF. The CDR3 DNA sequence: TGTGCTAGTGGTTTGGGGTCCGCGATCTCGGTGTACGAGCAGCACTTC.

This clonotype came up many times. The final CDR3 position lacks the conserved phenylalanine or tryptophan, pointing to a likely read error. It is unclear where the CDR3 begins or ends on the DNA, so no DNA is shown, and the CDR3 is as TCRdb lists it. V and J are TRBV28 and TRBJ2-7; the table calls TRBD1, which could not be checked here. The CDR3 sequence runs 10 residues, both termini included. The V gene's germline CDR1 is MDHEN and CDR2 SYDVKM. CDR3: CASSSPSGGL.

This clonotype showed up many times. This chain uses TRBV7-9 with TRBJ2-2; 10 nucleotides match TRBD2. Looked up from germline, CDR1 is SEHNR and CDR2 is FQNEAQ (reference sequence). The V gene end was trimmed by 2 bases and the J gene end by 6 bases; junction bases not matched to a gene: 3. The CDR3 sequence is 15 residues long. For the CDR3, the DNA is TGTGCCAGCAGCTTACCGCTAGCGGGAGCCGGGGAGCTGTTTTTT. This codes for CASSLPLAGAGELFF.

The V and J genes are TRBV14 and TRBJ1-3; D gene unclear. CDR3 length: 14 amino acids. V gave up 1 base and J gave up 8 bases, with 12 bases separating them. CDR1 is SGHDN, CDR2 FVKESK, per germline. This CDR3 reads CASSQGLSWDTIYF. CDR3 DNA sequence: TGTGCCAGCAGCCAAGGGCTGAGTTGGGACACCATATATTTT. Full variable domain (outside the CDR3, taken from reference TRBV14 and TRBJ1-3): EAGVTQFPSHSVIEKGQTVTLRCDPISGHDNLYWYRRVMGKEIKFLLHFVKESKQDESGMPNNRFLAERTGGTYSTLKVQPAELEDSGVYFCASSQGLSWDTIYFGEGSWLTVV.

This clonotype occurred many times. The chain couples TRBV5-1 to TRBJ2-2, with a weak D call TRBD1 (5 bases). CDR1 is SGHRS and CDR2 is YFSETQ in the germline V gene. This CDR3 spans 13 amino acids. Deletions cut 3 bases from V and 6 bases from J, with 9 bases between. The DNA of the CDR3 is TGCGCCAGCAGCTACCAGGGCTCCGGGGAGCTGTTTTTT. Translated: CASSYQGSGELFF.

Many counts were recorded for this clonotype. Here the CDR3 reads CSASAYEQYF. CDR3 bases: TGCAGTGCTAGCGCCTACGAGCAGTACTTC. The rearrangement links TRBV20-1 to TRBJ2-7, with D unclear. The CDR3 is 10 amino acids. Germline-derived CDR1 and CDR2 are DFQATT and SNEGSKA (reference sequence). Trimming pared 3 bases from V and 2 bases from J, leaving 2 bases between.

This chain uses TRBV27 with TRBJ2-2; 9 nucleotides agree with TRBD1. V was pared by 7 bases and J by 4 bases, with 7 bases of the junction left unmatched. This CDR3 region has 15 residues. CDR1 and CDR2 (germline): MNHEY, SMNVEV (reference sequence). In nucleotides, the CDR3 is TGTGCCAGCACTCTTGGGACAGGGTCCACCGGGGAGCTGTTTTTT. It translates to CASTLGTGSTGELFF.

The V call is TRBV24-1, the J call TRBJ2-3; D is perhaps TRBD2 (6 bases). The CDR3 covers 16 residues. From germline, CDR1 is KGHDR and CDR2 SFDVKD. V was pared by 3 bases and J by 1 base, with 13 bases between. The CDR3, as DNA: TGTGCCACCAGTGATGCGACTAGAAAACGCACAGATACGCAGTATTTT. As protein: CATSDATRKRTDTQYF.

J is TRBJ2-1 and V is TRBV6-1, with D possibly matching TRBD1 (6 bases). The CDR3 totals 15 residues. V was trimmed by 7 bases and J by 4 bases, leaving 17 bases between them. In germline, CDR1 is MNHNS, CDR2 SASEGT. As DNA, the CDR3 is TGTGCCAGCATACCACAGGGCCCCGCATACAATGAGCAGTTCTTC. This gives the protein CASIPQGPAYNEQFF.

A word on this clonotype: It may be a read error: a sequence one base away is much more abundant. The chain couples TRBV19 to TRBJ2-1; 9 bases are shared with TRBD2. The CDR3 totals 14 residues. Trimming took 5 bases from V and 6 from J; bases not matched to a gene: 5. Germline V gene sequence: CDR1 LNHDA, CDR2 SQIVND (reference sequence). This chain's CDR3 is CASSRLAVSNEQFF. CDR3 coding DNA: TGTGCCAGTAGTCGACTAGCGGTGAGCAATGAGCAGTTCTTC. Based on the CDR3 plus reference TRBV19 and TRBJ2-1, the full variable domain is DGGITQSPKYLFRKEGQNVTLSCEQNLNHDAMYWYRQDPGQGLRLIYYSQIVNDFQKGDIAEGYSVSREKKESFPLTVTSAQKNPTAFYLCASSRLAVSNEQFFGPGTRLTVL.

The chain combines TRBV2 with TRBJ2-3; 10 nucleotides align to TRBD1. V was clipped by 9 bases and J by 8 bases; unmatched bases: 17. Germline V CDR1 and CDR2: SNHLY, FYNNEI. The CDR3 runs 16 residues. The chain's CDR3 is CARSRPDRGQGFTQYF. The CDR3 DNA reads as TGTGCCAGAAGCAGACCCGACAGGGGGCAAGGCTTTACGCAGTATTTT. Full variable domain (missing parts from reference TRBV2 and TRBJ2-3): EPEVTQTPSHQVTQMGQEVILRCVPISNHLYFYWYRQILGQKVEFLVSFYNNEISEKSEIFDDQFSVERPDGSNFTLKIRSTKLEDSAMYFCARSRPDRGQGFTQYFGPGTRLTVL.

This clonotype was recorded at least ten times. The genes are TRBV7-9 and TRBJ2-7; D is ambiguous. The CDR3 covers 11 residues. The V end was cut by 5 bases, the J end by 6 bases, with 8 bases between. Germline lookup yields CDR1 SEHNR and CDR2 FQNEAQ (reference sequence). The CDR3 DNA is TGTGCCAGCAGCGTCGTCTCCGAGCAGTACTTC. It codes for CASSVVSEQYF.

This clonotype was recorded at least ten times. This chain links TRBV6-1 with TRBJ1-2, with D tentatively TRBD1 (5 bases). Germline loops: CDR1 MNHNS, CDR2 SASEGT. The length of the CDR3 is 13 residues. Trimming took off 3 bases at V and 4 bases at J, with 9 bases between the two ends. The CDR3 DNA sequence: TGTGCCAGCAGTGACAACAGGATCTATGGCTACACCTTC. Its translation: CASSDNRIYGYTF.

J is TRBJ2-7 and V is TRBV7-8, with 11 bases that match TRBD2. This CDR3 spans 16 amino acids. After removal of 5 bases from V and 4 bases from J, the junction contained 10 bases not matched to a gene. Looked up from germline, CDR1 is SGHVS and CDR2 is FQNEAQ. The CDR3 nucleotides are TGTGCCAGCAGCCCTTGGACTAGCGGGCGAACTTACGAGCAGTACTTC. Its translation is CASSPWTSGRTYEQYF.

The chain combines TRBV3-1 with TRBJ1-6; 10 bases align to TRBD1. Trimming at V came to 4 bases and at J to 7 bases, leaving 4 bases not matched to a gene. The germline CDR1 and CDR2 sequences are LGHDT and YNNKEL (reference sequence). The CDR3 extends over 15 amino acids. Written as DNA, the CDR3 is TGTGCCAGCAGCCCACCGGGACAGGGGAATTCACCCCTCCACTTT. Translated, it gives CASSPPGQGNSPLHF.

There are many counts of this clonotype. J is TRBJ1-1 and V is TRBV9; D not resolved. Germline V gene lookup returns CDR1 SGDLS and CDR2 YYNGEE. This CDR3 has 14 residues. V lost 4 bases and J 1 base, leaving 11 bases between the germline ends. CDR3 bases: TGTGCCAGCAGCATAGCGGGATCGAACACTGAAGCTTTCTTT. This encodes CASSIAGSNTEAFF. Using reference TRBV9 and TRBJ1-1 for the parts outside the CDR3, the full variable domain is DSGVTQTPKHLITATGQRVTLRCSPRSGDLSVYWYQQSLDQGLQFLIQYYNGEERAKGNILERFSAQQFPDLHSELNLSSLELGDSALYFCASSIAGSNTEAFFGQGTRLTVV.

This clonotype was counted only a few times. J is TRBJ2-1 and V is TRBV5-6; no clear D. The CDR3 covers 12 residues. Trimming removed 1 base from V and 7 bases from J, with 6 bases in between. Per germline, CDR1 SGHDT and CDR2 YYEEEE. CDR3 in amino acids: CASSLRSNEQFF. In DNA form, the CDR3 reads TGTGCCAGCAGCTTGCGAAGTAATGAGCAGTTCTTC.